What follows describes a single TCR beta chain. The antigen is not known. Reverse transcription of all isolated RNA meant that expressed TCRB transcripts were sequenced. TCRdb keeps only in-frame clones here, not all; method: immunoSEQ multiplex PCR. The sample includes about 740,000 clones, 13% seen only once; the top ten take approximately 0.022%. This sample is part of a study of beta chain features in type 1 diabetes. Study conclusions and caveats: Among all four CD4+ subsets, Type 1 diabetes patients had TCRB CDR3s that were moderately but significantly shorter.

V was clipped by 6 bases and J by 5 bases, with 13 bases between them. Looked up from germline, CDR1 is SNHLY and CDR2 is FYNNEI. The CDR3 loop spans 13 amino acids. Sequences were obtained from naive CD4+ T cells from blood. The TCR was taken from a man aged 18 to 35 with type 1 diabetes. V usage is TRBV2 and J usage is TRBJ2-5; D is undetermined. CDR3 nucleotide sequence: TGTGCCAGCAGCCGGACCGCACGGGAGACCCAGTACTTC. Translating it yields CASSRTARETQYF.